Listed below are T cell receptor beta chains from one sample, sequenced in a study of regulatory T cells in long-lasting Graves disease. TCRdb fed the multiplex PCR reads into MiXCR, producing one record per CDR3 protein. This table has around 460,000 distinct CDR3 sequences, around a fifth appearing once. Source: peripheral blood mononuclear cells (PBMCs), taken when the disease was refractory, from a patient treated with antithyroid drugs. These receptors were obtained from a female donor with Graves disease. The CDR3 runs from the conserved cysteine through the conserved F or W. Fields, in order: J gene, V gene, CDR3 protein.

j_call: TRBJ2-7
v_call: TRBV4-1
cdr3_aa: CASSQDKSYEQYF

j_call: TRBJ2-5
v_call: TRBV20-1
cdr3_aa: CSARDPGGATGETQYF

j_call: TRBJ2-7
v_call: TRBV7-3
cdr3_aa: CASSLPGQEIGQYF

j_call: TRBJ2-7
v_call: TRBV7-2
cdr3_aa: CASSLDQTGDSVSYEQYF

j_call: TRBJ1-5
v_call: TRBV12-3/TRBV12-4
cdr3_aa: CASSLSGGRTQPQHF

j_call: TRBJ2-2
v_call: TRBV7-2
cdr3_aa: CASSLEGRNTGELFF

j_call: TRBJ1-1
v_call: TRBV5-1
cdr3_aa: CASSLVAGADHGAFF

j_call: TRBJ1-1
v_call: TRBV6-1
cdr3_aa: CASSEGDRVRAFF

j_call: TRBJ2-5
v_call: TRBV29-1
cdr3_aa: CSVGGLAGETQYF

j_call: TRBJ1-5
v_call: TRBV7-2
cdr3_aa: CASSVTGMDNQPQHF

j_call: TRBJ2-7
v_call: TRBV5-1
cdr3_aa: CASSLGRGLADRSYEQYF

j_call: TRBJ1-2
v_call: TRBV7-2
cdr3_aa: CASSFGTDSYGYTF

j_call: TRBJ2-6
v_call: TRBV2
cdr3_aa: CASSELVTSGANVLTF

j_call: TRBJ1-4
v_call: TRBV28
cdr3_aa: CASRPATNEKLFF

j_call: TRBJ1-2
v_call: TRBV4-3
cdr3_aa: CASSQDLRQIYGYTF

j_call: TRBJ1-5
v_call: TRBV20-1
cdr3_aa: CSASISGVGNQPQHF

j_call: TRBJ1-1
v_call: TRBV28
cdr3_aa: CASSLDRMGAFF

j_call: TRBJ1-2
v_call: TRBV20-1
cdr3_aa: CSARDRGSNYGYTF

j_call: TRBJ1-3
v_call: TRBV19
cdr3_aa: CASSMWGVAGNTIYF

j_call: TRBJ2-7
v_call: TRBV20-1
cdr3_aa: CSARDRGGENYEQYF

j_call: TRBJ1-2
v_call: TRBV19
cdr3_aa: CASSNPFLAGTNYGYTF

j_call: TRBJ1-2
v_call: TRBV7-6
cdr3_aa: CASSSTGQGKWDTYGYTF

j_call: TRBJ2-7
v_call: TRBV20-1
cdr3_aa: CSAKSGGYEQYF

j_call: TRBJ1-4
v_call: TRBV20-1
cdr3_aa: CSARDPTNEKLFF

j_call: TRBJ2-3
v_call: TRBV20-1
cdr3_aa: CSAPPGQGGWGTQYF

j_call: TRBJ2-3
v_call: TRBV28
cdr3_aa: CASSLWGQGSDTQYF

j_call: TRBJ1-6
v_call: TRBV3-1
cdr3_aa: CASSQVVWARQSSYNSPLHF

j_call: TRBJ2-2
v_call: TRBV6-1
cdr3_aa: CASTDSGAVNTGELFF

j_call: TRBJ1-1
v_call: TRBV9
cdr3_aa: CASSGLGSGNTEAFF

j_call: TRBJ2-7
v_call: TRBV5-4
cdr3_aa: CASSQDTGLWYEQYF

j_call: TRBJ1-2
v_call: TRBV11-2
cdr3_aa: CASSRKTHWVVYGYTF

j_call: TRBJ1-4
v_call: TRBV14
cdr3_aa: CASSQGLYNEKLFF